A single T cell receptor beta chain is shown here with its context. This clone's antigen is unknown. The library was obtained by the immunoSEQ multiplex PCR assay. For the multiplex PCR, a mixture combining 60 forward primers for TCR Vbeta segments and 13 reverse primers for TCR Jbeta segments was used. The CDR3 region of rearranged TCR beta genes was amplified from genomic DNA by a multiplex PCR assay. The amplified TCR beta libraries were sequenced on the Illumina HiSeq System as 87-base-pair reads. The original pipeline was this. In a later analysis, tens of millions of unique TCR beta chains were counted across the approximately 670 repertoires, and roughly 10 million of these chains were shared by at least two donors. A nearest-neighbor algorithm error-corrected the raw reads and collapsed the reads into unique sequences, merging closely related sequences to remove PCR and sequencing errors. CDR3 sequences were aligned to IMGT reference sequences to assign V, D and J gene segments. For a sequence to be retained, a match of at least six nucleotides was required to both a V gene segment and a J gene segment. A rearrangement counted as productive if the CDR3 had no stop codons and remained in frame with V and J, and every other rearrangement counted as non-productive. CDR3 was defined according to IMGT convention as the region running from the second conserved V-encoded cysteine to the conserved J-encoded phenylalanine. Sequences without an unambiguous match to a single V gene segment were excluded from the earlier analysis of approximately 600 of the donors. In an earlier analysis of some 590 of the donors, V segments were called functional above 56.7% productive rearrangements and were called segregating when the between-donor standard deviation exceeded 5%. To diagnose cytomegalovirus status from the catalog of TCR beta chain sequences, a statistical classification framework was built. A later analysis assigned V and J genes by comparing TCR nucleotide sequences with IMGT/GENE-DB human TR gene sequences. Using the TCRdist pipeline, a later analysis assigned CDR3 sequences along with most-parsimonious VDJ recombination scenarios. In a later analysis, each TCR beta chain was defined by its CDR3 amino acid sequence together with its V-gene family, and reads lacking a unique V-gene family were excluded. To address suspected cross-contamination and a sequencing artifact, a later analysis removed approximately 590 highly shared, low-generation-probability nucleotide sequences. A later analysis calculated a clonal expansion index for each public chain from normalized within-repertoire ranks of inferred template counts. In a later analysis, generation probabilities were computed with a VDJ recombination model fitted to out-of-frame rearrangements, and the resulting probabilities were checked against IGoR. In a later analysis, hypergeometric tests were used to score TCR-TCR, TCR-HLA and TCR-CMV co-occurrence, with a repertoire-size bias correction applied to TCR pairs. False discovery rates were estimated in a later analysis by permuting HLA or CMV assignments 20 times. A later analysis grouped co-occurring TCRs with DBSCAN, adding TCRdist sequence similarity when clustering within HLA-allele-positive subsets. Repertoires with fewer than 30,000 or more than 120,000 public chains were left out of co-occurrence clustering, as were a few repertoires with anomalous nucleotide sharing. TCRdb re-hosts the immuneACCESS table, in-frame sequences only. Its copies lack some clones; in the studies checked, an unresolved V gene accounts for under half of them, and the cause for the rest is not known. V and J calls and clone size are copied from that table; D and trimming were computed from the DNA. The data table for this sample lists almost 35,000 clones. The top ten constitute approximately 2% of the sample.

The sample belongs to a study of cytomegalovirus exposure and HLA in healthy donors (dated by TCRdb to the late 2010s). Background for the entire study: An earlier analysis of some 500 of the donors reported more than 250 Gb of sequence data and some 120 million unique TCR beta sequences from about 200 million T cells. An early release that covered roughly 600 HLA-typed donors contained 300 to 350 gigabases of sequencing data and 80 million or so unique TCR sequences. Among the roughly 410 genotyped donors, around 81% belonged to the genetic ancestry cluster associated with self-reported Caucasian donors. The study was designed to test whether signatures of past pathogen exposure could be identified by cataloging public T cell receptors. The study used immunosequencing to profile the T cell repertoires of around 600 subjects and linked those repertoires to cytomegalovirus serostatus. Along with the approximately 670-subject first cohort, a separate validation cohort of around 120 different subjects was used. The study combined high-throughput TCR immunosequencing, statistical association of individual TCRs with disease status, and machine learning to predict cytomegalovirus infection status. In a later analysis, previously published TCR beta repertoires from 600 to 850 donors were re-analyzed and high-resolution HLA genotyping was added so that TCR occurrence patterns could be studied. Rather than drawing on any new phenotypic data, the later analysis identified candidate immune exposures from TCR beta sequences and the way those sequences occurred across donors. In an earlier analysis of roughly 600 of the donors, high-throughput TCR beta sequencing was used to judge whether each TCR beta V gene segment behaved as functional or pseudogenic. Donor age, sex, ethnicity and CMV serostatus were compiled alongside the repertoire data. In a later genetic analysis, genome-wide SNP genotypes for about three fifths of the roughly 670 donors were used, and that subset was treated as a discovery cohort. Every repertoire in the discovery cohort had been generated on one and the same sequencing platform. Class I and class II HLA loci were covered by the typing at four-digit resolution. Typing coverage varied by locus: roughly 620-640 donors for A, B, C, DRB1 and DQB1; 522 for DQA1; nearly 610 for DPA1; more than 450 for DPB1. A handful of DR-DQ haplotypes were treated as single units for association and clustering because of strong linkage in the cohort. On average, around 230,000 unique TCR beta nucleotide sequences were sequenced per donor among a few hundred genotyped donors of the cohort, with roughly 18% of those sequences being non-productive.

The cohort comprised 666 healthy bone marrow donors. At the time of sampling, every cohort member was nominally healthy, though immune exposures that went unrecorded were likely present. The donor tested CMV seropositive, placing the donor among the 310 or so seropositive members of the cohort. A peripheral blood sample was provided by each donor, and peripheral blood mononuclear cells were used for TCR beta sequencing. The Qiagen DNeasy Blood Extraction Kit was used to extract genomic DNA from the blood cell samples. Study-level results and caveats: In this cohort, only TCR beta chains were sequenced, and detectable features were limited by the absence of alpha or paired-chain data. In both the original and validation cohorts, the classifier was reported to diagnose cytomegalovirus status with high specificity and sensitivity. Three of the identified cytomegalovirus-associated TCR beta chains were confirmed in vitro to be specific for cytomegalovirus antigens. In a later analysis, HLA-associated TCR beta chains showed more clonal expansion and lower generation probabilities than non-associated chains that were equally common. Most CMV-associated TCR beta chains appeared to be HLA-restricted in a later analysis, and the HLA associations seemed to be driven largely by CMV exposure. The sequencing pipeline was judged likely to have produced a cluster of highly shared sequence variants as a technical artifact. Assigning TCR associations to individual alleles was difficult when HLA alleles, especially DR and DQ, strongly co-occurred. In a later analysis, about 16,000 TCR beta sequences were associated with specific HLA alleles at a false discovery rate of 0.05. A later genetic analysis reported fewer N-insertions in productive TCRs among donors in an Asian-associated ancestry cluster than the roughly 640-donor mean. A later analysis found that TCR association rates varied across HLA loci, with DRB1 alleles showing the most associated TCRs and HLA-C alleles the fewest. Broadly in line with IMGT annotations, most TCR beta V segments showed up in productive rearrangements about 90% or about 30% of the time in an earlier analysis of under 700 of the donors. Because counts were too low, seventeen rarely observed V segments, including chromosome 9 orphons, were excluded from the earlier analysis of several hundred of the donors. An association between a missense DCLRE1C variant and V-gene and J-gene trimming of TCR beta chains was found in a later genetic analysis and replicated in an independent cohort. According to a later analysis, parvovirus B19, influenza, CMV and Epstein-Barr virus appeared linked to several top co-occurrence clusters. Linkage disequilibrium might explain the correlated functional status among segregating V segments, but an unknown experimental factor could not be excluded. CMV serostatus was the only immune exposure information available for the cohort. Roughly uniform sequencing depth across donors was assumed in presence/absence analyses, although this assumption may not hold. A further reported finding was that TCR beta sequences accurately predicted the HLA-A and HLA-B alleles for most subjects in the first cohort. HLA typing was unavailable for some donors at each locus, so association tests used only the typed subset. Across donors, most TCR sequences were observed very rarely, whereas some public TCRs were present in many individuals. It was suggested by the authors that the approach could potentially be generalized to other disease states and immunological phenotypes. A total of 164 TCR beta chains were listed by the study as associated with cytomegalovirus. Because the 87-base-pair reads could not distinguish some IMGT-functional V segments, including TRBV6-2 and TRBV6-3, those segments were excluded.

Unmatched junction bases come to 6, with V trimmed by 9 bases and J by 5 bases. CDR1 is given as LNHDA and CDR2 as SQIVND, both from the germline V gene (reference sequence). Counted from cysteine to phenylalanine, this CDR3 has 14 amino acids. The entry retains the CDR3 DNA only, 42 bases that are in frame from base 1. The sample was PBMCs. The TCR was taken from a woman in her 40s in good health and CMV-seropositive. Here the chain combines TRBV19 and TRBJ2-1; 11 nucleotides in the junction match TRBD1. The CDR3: CASWAGQGDNEQFF. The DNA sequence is TGTGCCAGCTGGGCGGGACAGGGGGACAATGAGCAGTTCTTC.